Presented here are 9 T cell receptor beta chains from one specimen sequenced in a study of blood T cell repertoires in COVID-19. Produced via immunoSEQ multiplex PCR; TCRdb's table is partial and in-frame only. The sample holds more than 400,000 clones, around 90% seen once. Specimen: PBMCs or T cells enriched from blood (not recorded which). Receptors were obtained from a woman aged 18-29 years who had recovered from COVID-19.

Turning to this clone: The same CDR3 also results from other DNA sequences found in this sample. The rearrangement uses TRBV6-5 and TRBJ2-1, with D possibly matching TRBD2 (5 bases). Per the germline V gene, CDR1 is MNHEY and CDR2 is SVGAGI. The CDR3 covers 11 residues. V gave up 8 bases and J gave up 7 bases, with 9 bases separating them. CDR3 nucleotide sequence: TGTGCCAGCCGACGGGGAAATGAGCAGTTCTTC. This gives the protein CASRRGNEQFF.

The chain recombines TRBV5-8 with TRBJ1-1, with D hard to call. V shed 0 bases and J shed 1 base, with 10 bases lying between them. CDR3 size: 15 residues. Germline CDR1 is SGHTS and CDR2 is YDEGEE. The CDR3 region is CASSLGLGRNTEAFF. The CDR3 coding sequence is TGTGCCAGCAGCTTGGGTTTAGGGAGGAACACTGAAGCTTTCTTT.

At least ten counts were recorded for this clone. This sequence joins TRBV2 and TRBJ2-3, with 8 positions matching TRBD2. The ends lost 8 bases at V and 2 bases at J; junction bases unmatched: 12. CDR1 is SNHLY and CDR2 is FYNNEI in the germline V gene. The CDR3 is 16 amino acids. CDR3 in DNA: TGTGCCAGCGTACGGGAAAGCGGGGGAATCACAGATACGCAGTATTTT. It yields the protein CASVRESGGITDTQYF.

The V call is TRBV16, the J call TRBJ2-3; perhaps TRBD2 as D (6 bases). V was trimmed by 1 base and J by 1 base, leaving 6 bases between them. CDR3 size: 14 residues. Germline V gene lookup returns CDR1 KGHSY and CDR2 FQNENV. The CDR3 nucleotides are TGTGCCAGCAGCCAATTAGCGGGCACAGATACGCAGTATTTT. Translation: CASSQLAGTDTQYF.

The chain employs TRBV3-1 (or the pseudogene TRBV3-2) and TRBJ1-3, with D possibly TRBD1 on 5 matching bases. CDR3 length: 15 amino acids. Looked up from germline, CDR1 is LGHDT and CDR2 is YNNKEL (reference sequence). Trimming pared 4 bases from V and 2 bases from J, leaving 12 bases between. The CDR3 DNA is TGTGCCAGCAGCCCTTGGGGGGGGGCTGGAAACACCATATATTTT. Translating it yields CASSPWGGAGNTIYF.

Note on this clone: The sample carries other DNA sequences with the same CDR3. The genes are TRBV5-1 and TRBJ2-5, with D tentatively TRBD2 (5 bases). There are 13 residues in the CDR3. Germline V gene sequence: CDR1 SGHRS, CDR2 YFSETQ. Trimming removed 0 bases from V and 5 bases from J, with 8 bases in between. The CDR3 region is CASSLERGETQYF. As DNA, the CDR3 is TGCGCCAGCAGCTTGGAACGCGGGGAGACCCAGTACTTC.

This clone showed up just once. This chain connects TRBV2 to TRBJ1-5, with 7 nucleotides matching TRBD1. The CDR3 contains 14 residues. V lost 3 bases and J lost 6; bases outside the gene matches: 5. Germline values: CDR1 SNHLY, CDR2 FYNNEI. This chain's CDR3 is CASSEGRDSQPQHF. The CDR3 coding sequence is TGTGCCAGCAGTGAGGGCAGGGACAGTCAGCCCCAGCATTTT.

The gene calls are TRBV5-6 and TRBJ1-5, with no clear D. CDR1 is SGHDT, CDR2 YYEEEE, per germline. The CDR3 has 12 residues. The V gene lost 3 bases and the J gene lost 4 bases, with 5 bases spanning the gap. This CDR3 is CASSSANQPQHF. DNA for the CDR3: TGTGCCAGCAGCTCAGCGAATCAGCCCCAGCATTTT.

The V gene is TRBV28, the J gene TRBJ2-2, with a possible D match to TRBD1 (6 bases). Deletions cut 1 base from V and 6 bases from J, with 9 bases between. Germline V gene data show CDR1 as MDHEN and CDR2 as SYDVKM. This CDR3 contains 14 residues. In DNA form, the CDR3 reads TGTGCCAGCAGTTTATTTAGGGGGTCCGGGGAGCTGTTTTTT. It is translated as CASSLFRGSGELFF.